The 17 T cell receptor beta chains in this list originate from one sample, sequenced in a study of CXCR3-negative and CXCR3-positive naive CD8 T cells. General study points: Naive cells positive for CXCR3 carried more hydrophobic TRB CDR3s than CXCR3-negative ones.

Antigens of these TCRs are unknown. The libraries of TRB cDNA were constructed through 5' RACE using UMI labels. From the 5' RACE reads, TCRdb lists one entry per CDR3 protein and no DNA. Its listing shows around 140,000 distinct CDR3 sequences. The material sequenced was naive CXCR3+ CD8+ T cells from blood. Subset of the sample: CD45RO-CCR7+CD27+CD95- naive CD8+ T cells expressing CXCR3 (TNR3+). The receptors derive from a human donor in good health. Some clones in this sample may be carry-over from other donors' samples.

The rearrangement joins TRBV7-8 to TRBJ2-1; the TRBD1 assignment by TCRdb is unverifiable without DNA. Germline V gives CDR1 SGHVS, CDR2 FQNEAQ. The CDR3 contains 17 residues. The CDR3 protein is CASSLGSPGLSYNEQFF.

The gene calls are TRBV4-2 and TRBJ2-1; no DNA is available, so the TRBD1 call from TCRdb remains unchecked. Germline CDR1 is LGHNA and CDR2 is YNFKEQ. The CDR3 consists of 16 residues. The CDR3 sequence is CASSQDPAGAGNEQFF.

The chain's CDR3 is CASSEGISNYGYTF. V usage is TRBV4-3 and J usage is TRBJ1-2. The CDR3 has 14 residues. Germline loops: CDR1 LGHNA, CDR2 YSLEER.

This chain links TRBV28 with TRBJ2-7; TCRdb proposes TRBD1, but this gene call is untestable without DNA. Per germline, CDR1 MDHEN and CDR2 SYDVKM. The CDR3 totals 14 residues. This CDR3 is CAASGAAASYEQYF.

V is TRBV5-4 and J is TRBJ2-1. The CDR3 length is 11 residues. Germline lookup yields CDR1 SGHNT and CDR2 YYREEE (reference sequence). The chain's CDR3 is CASSLAGEQFF.

The chain is built from TRBV20-1 and TRBJ2-1; TCRdb reports TRBD2, a call that lacks DNA to check it against. This CDR3 contains 15 residues. Germline assignment: CDR1 DFQATT and CDR2 SNEGSKA (reference sequence). CDR3 residues: CSARERGSVYNEQFF.

The V and J genes are TRBV7-9 and TRBJ2-1; TCRdb proposes TRBD1, but this gene call is untestable without DNA. Germline loops: CDR1 SEHNR, CDR2 FQNEAQ (reference sequence). The length of the CDR3 is 18 residues. The CDR3 sequence is CASSLGALGRGRINEQFF.

The chain links TRBV7-2 to TRBJ2-7; the TCRdb call, TRBD2, lacks DNA for checking. CDR3 length: 14 amino acids. CDR1 is SGHTA, CDR2 FQGNSA, per germline. The CDR3 loop is CASRPTSGGFEQYF.

The chain has TRBV3-1 and TRBJ2-1; TCRdb returns TRBD2, unconfirmable since there is no DNA. The CDR3 is made up of 15 amino acids. Germline V gene lookup returns CDR1 LGHDT and CDR2 YNNKEL (reference sequence). The CDR3 loop reads CASSLSGLASNEQFF.

V gene TRBV7-9 combines with J gene TRBJ1-2. Germline V gives CDR1 SEHNR, CDR2 FQNEAQ (reference sequence). The CDR3 runs 12 residues. CDR3 residues: CASSVDKHGYTF.

The chain joins TRBV20-1 to TRBJ2-1. Per germline, CDR1 DFQATT and CDR2 SNEGSKA (reference sequence). The CDR3 contains 14 residues. The CDR3: CSARNTSVSNEQFF.

This chain joins TRBV4-1 and TRBJ1-3; TCRdb names TRBD1, which stays unverified in the absence of DNA. The CDR3 extends over 14 amino acids. From germline, CDR1 is MGHRA and CDR2 YSYEKL. CDR3 protein: CASSPQGTGNTIYF.

This rearrangement joins TRBV4-2 to TRBJ2-1; TCRdb selects TRBD2, and the lack of DNA leaves this call unchecked. CDR3 length: 16 amino acids. CDR1 is LGHNA, CDR2 YNFKEQ, per germline. The CDR3 reads CASSPIAGGTYNEQFF.

The genes are TRBV12-3 or TRBV12-4 and TRBJ2-7. The length of the CDR3 is 14 residues. CDR3: CASSFQNSKYEQYF.

The chain recombines TRBV11-3 with TRBJ2-1. The CDR3 is made up of 16 amino acids. From germline, CDR1 is SGHNT and CDR2 YENEEA. CDR3 region: CASSPREATGYNEQFF.

The V call is TRBV7-3, the J call TRBJ2-3. CDR3 length: 13 amino acids. Germline lookup yields CDR1 SGHTA and CDR2 FQGTGA. CDR3 residues: CASSLETTDTQYF. Looking up the rest from reference TRBV7-3 and TRBJ2-3 gives the full variable domain: GAGVSQTPSNKVTEKGKYVELRCDPISGHTALYWYRQSLGQGPEFLIYFQGTGAADDSGLPNDRFFAVRPEGSVSTLKIQRTERGDSAVYLCASSLETTDTQYFGPGTRLTVL.

This CDR3 reads CASSQGQGAYNEQFF. This rearrangement joins TRBV4-3 to TRBJ2-1; checking the TCRdb D call of TRBD1 is not possible without DNA. This CDR3 is built from 15 residues. Germline V gene lookup returns CDR1 LGHNA and CDR2 YSLEER.